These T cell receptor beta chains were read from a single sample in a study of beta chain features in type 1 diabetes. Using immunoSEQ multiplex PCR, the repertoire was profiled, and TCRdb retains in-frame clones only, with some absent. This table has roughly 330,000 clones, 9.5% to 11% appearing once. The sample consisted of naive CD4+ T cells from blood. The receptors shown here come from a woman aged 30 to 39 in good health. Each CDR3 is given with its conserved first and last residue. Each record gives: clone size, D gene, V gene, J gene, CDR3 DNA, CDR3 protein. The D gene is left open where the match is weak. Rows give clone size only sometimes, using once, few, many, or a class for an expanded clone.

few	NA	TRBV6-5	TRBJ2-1	TGTGCCAGCAGGGCCGGACTACCTCTTGGGGAGTTCTTC	CASRAGLPLGEFF
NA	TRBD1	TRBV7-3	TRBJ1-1	TGTGCCAGCAGCTCGAGACAGGGCGGTGAAGCTTTCTTT	CASSSRQGGEAFF
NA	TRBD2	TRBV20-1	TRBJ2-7	TGCACCACGGGAGGGCCCTACGAGCAGTACTTC	CTTGGPYEQYF
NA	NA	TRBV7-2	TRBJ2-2	TGTGCCAGCAGCCCTAGAGTCGCCTCCGGGGAGCTGTTTTTT	CASSPRVASGELFF
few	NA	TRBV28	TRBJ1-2	TGTGCCAGCAGTTCGTACAGGGACGGCTACACCTTC	CASSSYRDGYTF
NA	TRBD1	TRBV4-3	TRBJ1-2	TGCGCCAGCAGCCAAGGGGACAGGCTCTATGGCTACACCTTC	CASSQGDRLYGYTF
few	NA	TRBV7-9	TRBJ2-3	TGTGCCAGCGGGGGAGGTATCCCAGATACGCAGTATTTT	CASGGGIPDTQYF
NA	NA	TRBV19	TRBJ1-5	TGTGCCAGTAGTATCGCACAGGATCGCCAGCCCCAGCATTTT	CASSIAQDRQPQHF
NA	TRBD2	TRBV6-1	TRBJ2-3	TGTGCCAGCAGTGAAGGGACTAGCGGGAGAATACGGCGCAGGACAGATACGCAGTATTTT	CASSEGTSGRIRRRTDTQYF
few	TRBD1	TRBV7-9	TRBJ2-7	TGTGCCAGCAGCTCACGGGACAGTTCCTACGAGCAGTACTTC	CASSSRDSSYEQYF
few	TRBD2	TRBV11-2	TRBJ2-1	TGTGCCAGCAGCTTAACGGGGGGGTCCTACAATGAGCAGTTCTTC	CASSLTGGSYNEQFF
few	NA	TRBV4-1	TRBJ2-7	TGCGCCAGCAGCCAAGACGAGCAGGGGTCCTACGAGCAGTACTTC	CASSQDEQGSYEQYF
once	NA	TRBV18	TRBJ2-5	TGTGCCAGCTGTCGAAACAGAGGGTCAGAGACCCAGTACTTC	CASCRNRGSETQYF
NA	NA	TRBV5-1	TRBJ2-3	TGCGCCAGCAGCTTGGAGACTGGCACAGATACGCAGTATTTT	CASSLETGTDTQYF
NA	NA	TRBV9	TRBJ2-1	TGTGCCAGCAGCTTAGAGACAGAGAACAATGAGCAGTTCTTC	CASSLETENNEQFF
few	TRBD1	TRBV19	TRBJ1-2	TGTGCCAGTAGTACCCCCGGGACAGGGGGAGGCTATGGCTACACCTTC	CASSTPGTGGGYGYTF
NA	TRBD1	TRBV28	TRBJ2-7	TGTGCCAGCAGTTTCGTGGACAGGGTGCACGAGCAGTACTTC	CASSFVDRVHEQYF
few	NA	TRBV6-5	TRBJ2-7	TGTGCCAGCAGTCCCAGGGTATGGGGCGAGCAGTACTTC	CASSPRVWGEQYF
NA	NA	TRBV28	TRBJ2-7	NA	CASILAGAYEQYF
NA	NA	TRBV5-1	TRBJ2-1	TGCGCCAGCAGCCTCCTTGGGCCCTACAATGAGCAGTTCTTC	CASSLLGPYNEQFF
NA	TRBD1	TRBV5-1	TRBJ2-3	TGCGCCAGCAGCTGGCCCGGGACAGGCACAGATACGCAGTATTTT	CASSWPGTGTDTQYF
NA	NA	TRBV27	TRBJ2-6	TGTGCCAGCAGTTTACGTTCTGGGGCCAACGTCCTGACTTTC	CASSLRSGANVLTF
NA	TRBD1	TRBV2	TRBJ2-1	TGTGCCAGCACCCAAGGGACAGGGTTCAATGAGCAGTTCTTC	CASTQGTGFNEQFF
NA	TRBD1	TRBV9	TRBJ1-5	TGTGCCAGCAGCTACAAAGGGACAGAGGATCAGCCCCAGCATTTT	CASSYKGTEDQPQHF
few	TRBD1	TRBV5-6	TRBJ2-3	TGTGCCAGCGGACAGGGAATGACAGATACGCAGTATTTT	CASGQGMTDTQYF
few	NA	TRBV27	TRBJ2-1	TGTGCCAGCAGTTCAACTATAGGGGTTGAGCAGTTCTTC	CASSSTIGVEQFF
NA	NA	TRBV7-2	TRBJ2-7	TGTGCCAGCAGCTTAAGGGACGGGGAGGTGAAGCAGTACTTC	CASSLRDGEVKQYF